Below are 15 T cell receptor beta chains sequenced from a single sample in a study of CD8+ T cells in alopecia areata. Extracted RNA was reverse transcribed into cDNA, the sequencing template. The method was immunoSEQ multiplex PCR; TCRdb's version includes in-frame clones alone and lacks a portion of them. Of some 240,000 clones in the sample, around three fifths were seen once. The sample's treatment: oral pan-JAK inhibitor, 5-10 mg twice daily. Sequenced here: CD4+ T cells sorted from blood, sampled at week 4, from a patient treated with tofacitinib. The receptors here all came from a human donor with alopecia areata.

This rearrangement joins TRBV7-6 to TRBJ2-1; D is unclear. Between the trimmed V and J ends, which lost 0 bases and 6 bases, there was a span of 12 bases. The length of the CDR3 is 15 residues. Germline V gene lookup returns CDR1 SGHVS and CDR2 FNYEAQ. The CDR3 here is CASSLALNGPNEQFF. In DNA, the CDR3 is TGTGCCAGCAGCTTAGCGTTGAACGGACCCAATGAGCAGTTCTTC.

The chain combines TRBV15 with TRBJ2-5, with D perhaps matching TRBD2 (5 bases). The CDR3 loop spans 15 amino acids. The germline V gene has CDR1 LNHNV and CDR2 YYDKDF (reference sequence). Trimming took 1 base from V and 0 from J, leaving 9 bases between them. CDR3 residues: CATSRGEPNQETQYF. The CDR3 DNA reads TGTGCCACCAGCAGAGGGGAGCCCAACCAAGAGACCCAGTACTTC.

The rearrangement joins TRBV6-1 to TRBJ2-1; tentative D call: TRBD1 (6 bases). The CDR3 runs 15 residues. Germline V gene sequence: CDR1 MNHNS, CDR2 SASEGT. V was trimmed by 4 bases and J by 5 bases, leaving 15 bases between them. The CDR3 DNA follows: TGTGCCAGCAGTGCCCGAGACGGGGACAACAATGAGCAGTTCTTC. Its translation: CASSARDGDNNEQFF.

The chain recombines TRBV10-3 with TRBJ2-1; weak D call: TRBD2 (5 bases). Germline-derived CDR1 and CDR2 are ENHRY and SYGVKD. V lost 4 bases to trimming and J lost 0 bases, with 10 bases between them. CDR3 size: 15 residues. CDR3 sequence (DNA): TGTGCCATCAGTGCGGCAGGAGGCTCCTACAATGAGCAGTTCTTC. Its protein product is CAISAAGGSYNEQFF.

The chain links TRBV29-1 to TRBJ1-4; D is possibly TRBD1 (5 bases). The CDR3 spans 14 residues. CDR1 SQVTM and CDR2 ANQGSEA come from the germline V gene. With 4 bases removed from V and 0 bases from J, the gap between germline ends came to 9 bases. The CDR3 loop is CSVGQTSTNEKLFF. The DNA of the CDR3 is TGCAGCGTTGGACAGACGTCAACTAATGAAAAACTGTTTTTT.

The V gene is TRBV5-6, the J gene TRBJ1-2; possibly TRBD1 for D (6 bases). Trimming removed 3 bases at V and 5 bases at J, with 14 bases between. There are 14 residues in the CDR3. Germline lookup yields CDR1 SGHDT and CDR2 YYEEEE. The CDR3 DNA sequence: TGTGCCAGCAGCTGGGGGGCAGAGCCGTATGGCTACACCTTC. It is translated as CASSWGAEPYGYTF.

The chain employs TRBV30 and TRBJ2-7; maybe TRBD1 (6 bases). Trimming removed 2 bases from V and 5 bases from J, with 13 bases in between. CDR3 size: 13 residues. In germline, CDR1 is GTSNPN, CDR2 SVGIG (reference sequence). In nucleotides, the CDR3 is TGTGCCTGGAGTAAGGTCCACAGGGACGAGCAGTACTTC. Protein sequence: CAWSKVHRDEQYF.

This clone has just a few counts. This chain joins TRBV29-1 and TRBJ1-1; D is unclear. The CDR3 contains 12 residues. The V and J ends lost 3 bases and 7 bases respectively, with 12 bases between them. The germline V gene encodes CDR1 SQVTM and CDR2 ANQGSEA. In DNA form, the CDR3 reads TGCAGCGTTGACCGACCGAATGGTGAAGCTTTCTTT. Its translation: CSVDRPNGEAFF.

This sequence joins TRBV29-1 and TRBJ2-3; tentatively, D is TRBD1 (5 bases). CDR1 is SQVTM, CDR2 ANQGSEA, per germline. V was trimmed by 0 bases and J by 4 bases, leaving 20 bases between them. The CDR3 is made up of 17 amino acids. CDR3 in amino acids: CSVEDPFGQGNPDTQYF. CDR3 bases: TGCAGCGTTGAAGATCCATTTGGGCAGGGTAATCCAGATACGCAGTATTTT.

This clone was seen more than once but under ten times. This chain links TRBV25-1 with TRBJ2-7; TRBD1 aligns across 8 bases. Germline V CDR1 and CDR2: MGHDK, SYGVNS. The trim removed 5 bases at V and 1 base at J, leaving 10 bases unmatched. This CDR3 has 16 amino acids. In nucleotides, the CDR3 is TGTGCCAGCAGTAAAACAGGGGGTCCAGGTTCCTACGAGCAGTACTTC. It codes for CASSKTGGPGSYEQYF.

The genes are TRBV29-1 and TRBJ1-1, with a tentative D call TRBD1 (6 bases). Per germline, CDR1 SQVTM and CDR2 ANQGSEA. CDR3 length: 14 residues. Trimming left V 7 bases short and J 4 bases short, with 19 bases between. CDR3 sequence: CSGFGGGWSTEAFF. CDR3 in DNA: TGCAGCGGTTTCGGGGGCGGATGGAGCACTGAAGCTTTCTTT.

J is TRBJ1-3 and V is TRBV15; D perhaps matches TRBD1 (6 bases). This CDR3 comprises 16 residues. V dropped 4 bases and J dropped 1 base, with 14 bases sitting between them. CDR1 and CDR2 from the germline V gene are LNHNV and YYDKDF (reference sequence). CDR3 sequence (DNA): TGTGCCACCAGCACGAGGACAGCTCCTTCTGGAAACACCATATATTTT. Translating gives CATSTRTAPSGNTIYF.

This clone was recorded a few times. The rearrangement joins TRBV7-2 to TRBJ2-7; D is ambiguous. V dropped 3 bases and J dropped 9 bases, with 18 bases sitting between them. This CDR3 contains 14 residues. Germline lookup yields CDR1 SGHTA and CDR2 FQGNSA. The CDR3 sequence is CASSLPGNLRGQYF. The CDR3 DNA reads TGTGCCAGCAGCTTGCCTGGAAATCTACGCGGGCAGTACTTC.

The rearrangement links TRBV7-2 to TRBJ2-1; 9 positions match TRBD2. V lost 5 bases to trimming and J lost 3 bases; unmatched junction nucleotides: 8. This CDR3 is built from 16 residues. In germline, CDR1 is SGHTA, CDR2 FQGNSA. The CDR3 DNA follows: TGTGCCAGCAGCCGCCGTAGCGGGGGCATCTACAATGAGCAGTTCTTC. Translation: CASSRRSGGIYNEQFF. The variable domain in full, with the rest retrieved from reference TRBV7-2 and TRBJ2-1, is GAGVSQSPSNKVTEKGKDVELRCDPISGHTALYWYRQSLGQGLEFLIYFQGNSAPDKSGLPSDRFSAERTGGSVSTLTIQRTQQEDSAVYLCASSRRSGGIYNEQFFGPGTRLTVL.

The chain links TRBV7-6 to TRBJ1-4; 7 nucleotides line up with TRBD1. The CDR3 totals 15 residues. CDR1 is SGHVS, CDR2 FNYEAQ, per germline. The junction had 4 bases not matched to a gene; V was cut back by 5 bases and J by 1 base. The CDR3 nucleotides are TGTGCCAGCAGCCCACGGACAGGAACTAATGAAAAACTGTTTTTT. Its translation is CASSPRTGTNEKLFF. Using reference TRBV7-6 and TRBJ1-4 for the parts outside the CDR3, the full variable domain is GAGVSQSPRYKVTKRGQDVALRCDPISGHVSLYWYRQALGQGPEFLTYFNYEAQQDKSGLPNDRFSAERPEGSISTLTIQRTEQRDSAMYRCASSPRTGTNEKLFFGSGTQLSVL.